This T cell receptor beta chain emerged from a study of shared T cell receptors in the human thymus. Repertoires were generated with immunoSEQ multiplex PCR, while TCRdb's copy carries only in-frame clones and drops some. The repertoire has 600,000 to 900,000 clones, 70% to 90% of them found once; the top ten carry more than 0.01%. The CDR3 runs 17 residues. Per the germline V gene, CDR1 is SGHRS and CDR2 is YFSETQ. V was pared by 4 bases and J by 5 bases, with 12 bases of the junction left unmatched. The data also belong to a second study, concerning human thymus T cells. Per that paper: The people who donated were healthy Finnish babies having corrective surgery for congenital heart defects. It was from resections taken during corrective heart surgery that the thymus tissue came. There appeared to be biased usage of V and J genes in thymic and blood repertoires.

The chain carries TRBV5-1 and TRBJ2-5; 12 nucleotides match TRBD2. This TCR was recovered from a girl less than two years old with a congenital heart defect. Source material: thymocytes. The CDR3, as DNA: TGCGCCAGCAGCAAAACTAGCGGGGGGCTCCGTAGTGAGACCCAGTACTTC. Its protein is CASSKTSGGLRSETQYF.